A single sample gave rise to the 25 T cell receptor beta chains below, sequenced in a study of shared clonotypes between healthy human individuals. TCRdb's table, derived via immunoSEQ multiplex PCR, lists solely in-frame clones and lacks some. Here the sample spans approximately 720,000 clones, more than 70% being singletons. The sequencing input was memory CD4+ T cells sorted from blood. This sample's subset: CD45RA-negative fraction. Receptors originate from a woman in her 30s in good health.

V and J are TRBV30 and TRBJ2-1; 8 bases line up with TRBD2. The CDR3 is 15 amino acids. V was clipped by 1 base and J by 0 bases; unmatched bases: 2. The germline CDR1 and CDR2 sequences are GTSNPN and SVGIG (reference sequence). The CDR3, as DNA: TGTGCCTGGAGTGGCGGGAGGAGCTCCTACAATGAGCAGTTCTTC. Amino acid sequence: CAWSGGRSSYNEQFF. The complete variable domain, with remaining parts taken from reference TRBV30 and TRBJ2-1, reads SQTIHQWPATLVQPVGSPLSLECTVEGTSNPNLYWYRQAAGRGLQLLFYSVGIGQISSEVPQNLSASRPQDRQFILSSKKLLLSDSGFYLCAWSGGRSSYNEQFFGPGTRLTVL.

The rearrangement uses TRBV5-4 and TRBJ2-2; D might be TRBD2 (5 bases). Germline V lookup: CDR1 SGHNT, CDR2 YYREEE (reference sequence). Trimming left V 4 bases short and J 2 bases short, with 12 bases between. The CDR3 runs 15 residues. The CDR3 region has the DNA TGTGCCAGCAGCCAGGTCCTAGCCAACACCGGGGAGCTGTTTTTT. This codes for CASSQVLANTGELFF.

The rearrangement uses TRBV5-6 and TRBJ2-5; no clear D. Germline assignment: CDR1 SGHDT and CDR2 YYEEEE. V lost 4 bases and J lost 2, with 15 bases in between. The CDR3 extends over 15 amino acids. The CDR3 sequence: CASSPLMRKQETQYF. For the CDR3, the DNA is TGTGCCAGCAGCCCTCTTATGAGGAAACAAGAGACCCAGTACTTC.

In its sample, this clone was seen many times. The chain carries TRBV20-1 and TRBJ1-1; D remains ambiguous. The CDR3 spans 11 residues. From germline, CDR1 is DFQATT and CDR2 SNEGSKA (reference sequence). V was cut by 7 bases and J by 0 bases, with 6 bases left in between. CDR3: CSEILNTEAFF. The CDR3 nucleotides read TGCAGTGAGATCCTGAACACTGAAGCTTTCTTT.

The rearrangement joins TRBV5-4 to TRBJ2-5, with TRBD2 matching over 10 bases. Per the germline V gene, CDR1 is SGHNT and CDR2 is YYREEE (reference sequence). This CDR3 has 17 residues. With V trimmed by 0 bases and J by 7 bases, 12 bases remained unmatched. CDR3 sequence reads: CASSLGITGTSEGTQYF. The DNA of the CDR3 is TGTGCCAGCAGCTTGGGGATTACCGGGACTAGCGAAGGGACCCAGTACTTC.

The chain has TRBV30 and TRBJ2-5; a possible D gene is TRBD2 (5 bases). Per the germline V gene, CDR1 is GTSNPN and CDR2 is SVGIG (reference sequence). The V end was cut by 0 bases, the J end by 5 bases, with 16 bases between. The length of the CDR3 is 15 residues. CDR3 sequence (DNA): TGTGCCTGGAGTGTACTAGGCGGACTTCGGGAGACCCAGTACTTC. Translation gives CAWSVLGGLRETQYF.

V gene TRBV9 combines with J gene TRBJ2-6, with D possibly being TRBD1 (5 bases). Germline-derived CDR1 and CDR2 are SGDLS and YYNGEE. This CDR3 has 15 residues. Trimming shortened V by 3 bases and J by 0 bases, and 7 bases separated the two germline ends. CDR3 sequence: CASSEGFSGANVLTF. The CDR3 DNA follows: TGTGCCAGCAGCGAGGGGTTCTCTGGGGCCAACGTCCTGACTTTC. Using reference TRBV9 and TRBJ2-6 for the parts outside the CDR3, the full variable domain is DSGVTQTPKHLITATGQRVTLRCSPRSGDLSVYWYQQSLDQGLQFLIQYYNGEERAKGNILERFSAQQFPDLHSELNLSSLELGDSALYFCASSEGFSGANVLTFGAGSRLTVL.

The chain links TRBV7-2 to TRBJ2-7; TRBD1 matches at 10 bases. The CDR3 is 15 residues long. V lost 5 bases and J lost 2; bases outside the gene matches: 6. The germline V gene has CDR1 SGHTA and CDR2 FQGNSA. Here the CDR3 DNA reads TGTGCCAGCAGCGACAGGGGGCGTAAGACCTACGAGCAGTACTTC. Translation gives CASSDRGRKTYEQYF.

In this sample, this clone turned up once. The chain employs TRBV28 and TRBJ2-7, with 8 bases aligning to TRBD1. The ends lost 7 bases at V and 4 bases at J; junction bases unmatched: 12. Per the germline V gene, CDR1 is MDHEN and CDR2 is SYDVKM. The CDR3 is 15 residues long. This CDR3 reads CASTPAGQVTYEQYF. Here the CDR3 DNA reads TGTGCCAGCACCCCCGCGGGACAGGTTACGTACGAGCAGTACTTC.

This clone was seen once. V gene TRBV14 combines with J gene TRBJ2-7; D possibly uses TRBD1 or TRBD2 (5 bases each). Germline V gives CDR1 SGHDN, CDR2 FVKESK. This CDR3 spans 15 amino acids. Trimming cost V 4 bases and J 2 bases, with 15 bases left between them. The CDR3 region is CASSLRRDGPYEQYF. For the CDR3, the DNA is TGTGCCAGCAGCCTGAGACGGGACGGACCCTACGAGCAGTACTTC.

The gene calls are TRBV28 and TRBJ1-5; D ambiguous. V lost 2 bases and J lost 6, with 14 bases in between. Looked up from germline, CDR1 is MDHEN and CDR2 is SYDVKM. This CDR3 is built from 15 residues. The CDR3 DNA follows: TGTGCCAGCAGTTTACAATCAGGAATAGGTCAGCCCCAGCATTTT. This sequence encodes CASSLQSGIGQPQHF.

The chain links TRBV15 to TRBJ2-5; D perhaps matches TRBD1 (5 bases). Between the trimmed V and J ends, which lost 11 bases and 4 bases, there was a span of 14 bases. Germline V CDR1 and CDR2: LNHNV, YYDKDF (reference sequence). The CDR3 totals 12 residues. CDR3 loop: CAAALGRETQYF. CDR3 bases: TGTGCCGCCGCCCTGGGGCGAGAGACCCAGTACTTC.

The rearrangement joins TRBV25-1 to TRBJ2-1; TRBD1 agrees at 7 bases. V lost 8 bases to trimming and J lost 3 bases; unmatched junction nucleotides: 10. Per the germline V gene, CDR1 is MGHDK and CDR2 is SYGVNS. The CDR3 covers 15 residues. The CDR3 DNA reads as TGTGCCAGCCAAACCGGGACAGACAACTACAATGAGCAGTTCTTC. It is translated as CASQTGTDNYNEQFF.

A single count supports this clone. A much larger clone sits a single nucleotide away, making a read error possible. The rearrangement uses TRBV5-1 and TRBJ1-1; D gene uncertain. There are 11 residues in the CDR3. V lost 6 bases to trimming and J lost 1 base, with 4 bases between them. Germline V CDR1 and CDR2: SGHRS, YFSETQ. CDR3 amino acids: CASKGNTEAFF. CDR3 nucleotides: TGCGCCAGCAAGGGGAACACTGAAGCTTTCTTT.

The chain joins TRBV10-2 to TRBJ1-3, with D hard to call. V was shortened by 5 bases and J by 0 bases, with 11 bases between the two germline ends. The V gene's germline CDR1 is WSHSY and CDR2 SAAADI. The CDR3 has 15 amino acids. CDR3 sequence reads: CASSPDGYSGNTIYF. The CDR3 DNA is TGCGCCAGCAGTCCCGACGGATACTCTGGAAACACCATATATTTT.

The rearrangement joins TRBV6-6 to TRBJ1-1; D gene ambiguous. Germline V gives CDR1 MNHNY, CDR2 SVGAGI (reference sequence). Trimming took 6 bases from V and 7 from J, leaving 9 bases between them. This CDR3 is built from 11 residues. The chain's CDR3 is CASSLVYEAFF. CDR3 nucleotides: TGTGCCAGCAGCTTGGTCTATGAAGCTTTCTTT.

The gene calls are TRBV28 and TRBJ2-2, with D maybe TRBD1 (6 bases). The CDR3 runs to 16 residues. V shed 3 bases and J shed 6 bases, with 17 bases lying between them. Germline CDR1 and CDR2: MDHEN and SYDVKM. The CDR3: CASSLRQGLGPGELFF. DNA of the CDR3: TGTGCCAGCAGTTTGAGGCAGGGGCTGGGCCCCGGGGAGCTGTTTTTT.

This clone is medium-sized by share. V usage is TRBV6-1 and J usage is TRBJ2-7, with 8 bases aligning to TRBD1. The germline V gene encodes CDR1 MNHNS and CDR2 SASEGT. CDR3 length: 15 residues. V dropped 5 bases and J dropped 7; count of bases not matched to a gene: 13. The CDR3 nucleotides read TGTGCCAGCAGTACTGGACAGGGAGACTCTAGTGAGCAGTACTTC. It yields the protein CASSTGQGDSSEQYF.

Regarding this clone: This sample also contains other DNA sequences that code for the same CDR3. This sequence joins TRBV20-1 and TRBJ2-5, with D unclear. Germline values: CDR1 DFQATT, CDR2 SNEGSKA (reference sequence). Trimming removed 5 bases at V and 5 bases at J, with 6 bases between. The CDR3 spans 10 residues. The CDR3 loop reads CSALGETQYF. The CDR3 region has the DNA TGCAGTGCTCTAGGGGAGACCCAGTACTTC.

This sequence joins TRBV12-5 and TRBJ1-2; tentative D call: TRBD1 (5 bases). Germline-derived CDR1 and CDR2 are LGHNT and FRNRAP. The CDR3 runs 17 residues. Trimming took off 2 bases at V and 6 bases at J, with 22 bases between the two ends. CDR3 sequence (DNA): TGTGCTAGTGGTTTGACTCAAACGAGTACCGCGGGGGATGGCTACACCTTC. Protein product: CASGLTQTSTAGDGYTF.

This chain uses TRBV5-6 with TRBJ2-3; 11 bases fit TRBD2. CDR3 length: 14 residues. CDR1 is SGHDT, CDR2 YYEEEE, per germline. Losses at the gene ends were 4 bases for V and 7 bases for J; bases not matched to a gene: 5. The CDR3 is CASSRLAGSNTQYF. The DNA of the CDR3 is TGTGCCAGCAGCCGACTAGCGGGAAGTAATACGCAGTATTTT.

This clone was recorded many times. The rearrangement joins TRBV29-1 to TRBJ2-5, with TRBD1 as a possible D gene (6 bases). V shed 5 bases and J shed 9 bases, with 16 bases lying between them. This CDR3 is 12 amino acids long. Germline-derived CDR1 and CDR2 are SQVTM and ANQGSEA. DNA of the CDR3: TGCAGCGTTTCAGAGCGGCCAGGGGCCCAGTACTTC. This encodes CSVSERPGAQYF.

The chain combines TRBV5-1 with TRBJ2-7; 10 bases match TRBD1. Germline CDR1 reads SGHRS; CDR2 reads YFSETQ. Germline trimming cut 4 bases from V and 4 bases from J; bases unmatched to any gene: 11. There are 16 residues in the CDR3. CDR3 DNA sequence: TGCGCCAGCAGCCCAAAAGCCGGGACAGGGGATTACGAGCAGTACTTC. Encoded protein: CASSPKAGTGDYEQYF.

The CDR3 spells CASSRQAGTRNTGELFF. CDR3 DNA: TGTGCCAGCAGCCGGCAGGCCGGGACCCGGAACACCGGGGAGCTGTTTTTT. V gene TRBV5-4 combines with J gene TRBJ2-2; D tentatively fits TRBD1 or TRBD2 (5 bases each). In germline, CDR1 is SGHNT, CDR2 YYREEE (reference sequence). The CDR3 contains 17 residues. V was shortened by 4 bases and J by 1 base, with 17 bases between the two germline ends.

This rearrangement joins TRBV2 to TRBJ2-5; possibly TRBD2 for D (5 bases). Germline CDR1 and CDR2: SNHLY and FYNNEI. V dropped 6 bases and J dropped 2 bases, with 13 bases sitting between them. This CDR3 has 14 residues. CDR3 loop: CASSGKDWQETQYF. In DNA, the CDR3 is TGTGCCAGCAGCGGTAAGGACTGGCAAGAGACCCAGTACTTC.